A single sample is the source of the 19 T cell receptor beta chains below, sequenced in a study of T cell responses to AZD1222 COVID-19 vaccine (dated by TCRdb to the early 2020s). In the paper's terms, the time point label means: baseline before first vaccination. To prepare the library, the immunoSEQ multiplex PCR assay was applied. In its TCRdb copy, this immuneACCESS table keeps in-frame sequences only and misses some clones. Where compared with another copy, unresolved V genes explain less than half of these, and the others have no known cause. In this sample the table shows about 180,000 clones, just over 85% of which occur a single time. Of the sample, more than 7% falls within the top ten clones. Specimen: peripheral blood, collected on day 0 of AZD1222 vaccination. All receptors derive from an adult in good health.

The chain carries TRBV28 and TRBJ1-1; D remains unclear. The CDR3 is made up of 14 amino acids. The germline gives CDR1 MDHEN, CDR2 SYDVKM. The V and J ends lost 6 bases and 0 bases respectively, with 11 bases between them. CDR3 sequence reads: CASSLQRMNTEAFF. The CDR3 DNA sequence: TGTGCCAGCAGCCTACAGAGGATGAACACTGAAGCTTTCTTT.

This chain connects TRBV7-2 to TRBJ2-7; D remains ambiguous. Per germline, CDR1 SGHTA and CDR2 FQGNSA. This CDR3 is built from 13 residues. With 2 bases removed from V and 1 base from J, the gap between germline ends came to 6 bases. The CDR3 sequence is CASSLTDSYEQYF. CDR3 in DNA: TGTGCCAGCAGCTTAACAGATTCCTACGAGCAGTACTTC. Full variable domain (rest looked up from reference TRBV7-2 and TRBJ2-7): GAGVSQSPSNKVTEKGKDVELRCDPISGHTALYWYRQSLGQGLEFLIYFQGNSAPDKSGLPSDRFSAERTGGSVSTLTIQRTQQEDSAVYLCASSLTDSYEQYFGPGTRLTVT.

The chain couples TRBV7-2 to TRBJ2-6; D might be TRBD2 (5 bases). The CDR3 is 16 residues long. Germline CDR1 is SGHTA and CDR2 is FQGNSA. The germline V and J ends were trimmed by 7 bases and 2 bases, with 15 bases remaining between them. CDR3 region: CASNFGSRAGANVLTF. The CDR3 DNA reads TGTGCCAGCAACTTCGGTTCGAGGGCTGGGGCCAACGTCCTGACTTTC. The complete variable domain, with remaining parts taken from reference TRBV7-2 and TRBJ2-6, reads GAGVSQSPSNKVTEKGKDVELRCDPISGHTALYWYRQSLGQGLEFLIYFQGNSAPDKSGLPSDRFSAERTGGSVSTLTIQRTQQEDSAVYLCASNFGSRAGANVLTFGAGSRLTVL.

J is TRBJ2-1 and V is TRBV30, with D perhaps given as TRBD1 or TRBD2 (5 bases each). Trimming left V 5 bases short and J 5 bases short, with 13 bases between. CDR1 is GTSNPN, CDR2 SVGIG, per germline (reference sequence). This CDR3 region has 13 residues. The CDR3 bases are TGTGCCTGGGCAAGGGACGCTAACAATGAGCAGTTCTTC. This sequence encodes CAWARDANNEQFF.

The rearrangement links TRBV11-2 to TRBJ2-6; perhaps D is TRBD1 or TRBD2 (5 bases each). The CDR3 has 19 residues. Trimming left V 1 base short and J 0 bases short, with 16 bases between. Germline CDR1 reads SGHAT; CDR2 reads FQNNGV. This chain's CDR3 is CASSLGLKAGTSGANVLTF. CDR3 coding DNA: TGTGCCAGCAGCTTAGGGTTAAAGGCAGGGACCTCTGGGGCCAACGTCCTGACTTTC.

The rearrangement links TRBV5-1 to TRBJ2-7, with D perhaps TRBD2 (6 bases). The CDR3 runs 15 residues. In germline, CDR1 is SGHRS, CDR2 YFSETQ. V was pared by 0 bases and J by 5 bases, with 15 bases between. DNA of the CDR3: TGCGCCAGCAGCTTGGGCGGGGATTTGTTGCACGAGCAGTACTTC. Its translation is CASSLGGDLLHEQYF.

The chain carries TRBV11-2 and TRBJ2-1; 7 bases match TRBD2. V was clipped by 1 base and J by 0 bases; unmatched bases: 6. In germline, CDR1 is SGHAT, CDR2 FQNNGV. The CDR3 is 17 residues long. CDR3 DNA: TGTGCCAGCAGCTTAGTGCGCGGGGGAAACTCCTACAATGAGCAGTTCTTC. Translation: CASSLVRGGNSYNEQFF. Looking up the rest from reference TRBV11-2 and TRBJ2-1 gives the full variable domain: EAGVAQSPRYKIIEKRQSVAFWCNPISGHATLYWYQQILGQGPKLLIQFQNNGVVDDSQLPKDRFSAERLKGVDSTLKIQPAKLEDSAVYLCASSLVRGGNSYNEQFFGPGTRLTVL.

The rearrangement links TRBV18 to TRBJ2-3; D possibly matches TRBD1 or TRBD2 (5 bases each). Looked up from germline, CDR1 is KGHSH and CDR2 is LQKENI. This CDR3 contains 18 residues. V dropped 3 bases and J dropped 1 base, with 20 bases sitting between them. The CDR3 DNA sequence: TGTGCCAGCTCACCTTACCCGACATGGGGGAAAGGCACAGATACGCAGTATTTT. Its translation: CASSPYPTWGKGTDTQYF.

The rearrangement links TRBV28 to TRBJ1-1; D is ambiguous. The CDR3 runs to 10 residues. Germline V CDR1 and CDR2: MDHEN, SYDVKM. Trimming cost V 6 bases and J 8 bases, with 7 bases left between them. The DNA of the CDR3 is TGTGCCAGCAGCTCCTTCGAAGCTTTCTTT. Its protein is CASSSFEAFF.

The chain couples TRBV29-1 to TRBJ1-5; no reliable D call. This CDR3 comprises 16 residues. V was shortened by 5 bases and J by 0 bases, with 17 bases between the two germline ends. CDR1 SQVTM and CDR2 ANQGSEA come from the germline V gene. The CDR3 is CSVPFTVSYSNQPQHF. The CDR3 region has the DNA TGCAGCGTTCCATTCACAGTATCCTATAGCAATCAGCCCCAGCATTTT. Full variable domain (missing parts from reference TRBV29-1 and TRBJ1-5): SAVISQKPSRDICQRGTSLTIQCQVDSQVTMMFWYRQQPGQSLTLIATANQGSEATYESGFVIDKFPISRPNLTFSTLTVSNMSPEDSSIYLCSVPFTVSYSNQPQHFGDGTRLSIL.

J is TRBJ2-1 and V is TRBV11-1; 11 nucleotides line up with TRBD2. Germline values: CDR1 SGHAT, CDR2 FQDESV (reference sequence). The CDR3 has 16 amino acids. Germline trimming cut 8 bases from V and 8 bases from J; bases unmatched to any gene: 14. The CDR3 DNA reads as TGTGCCAGCCTCCTTAGCGGGGGGGGCTTGAGGGATGAGCAGTTCTTC. It encodes CASLLSGGGLRDEQFF.

This clone showed up just a few times. The chain is built from TRBV12-3 or TRBV12-4 and TRBJ1-2; no definite D call. The CDR3 sequence is 13 residues long. The V gene lost 6 bases and the J gene lost 0 bases, with 8 bases spanning the gap. Written as DNA, the CDR3 is TGTGCCAGCAGGCTTCTAGCTAACTATGGCTACACCTTC. Its protein is CASRLLANYGYTF.

The chain carries TRBV7-9 and TRBJ2-1; D perhaps matches TRBD2 (6 bases). With 8 bases removed from V and 16 bases from J, the gap between germline ends came to 18 bases. Germline V CDR1 and CDR2: SEHNR, FQNEAQ (reference sequence). The CDR3 is 11 residues long. The CDR3 DNA reads as TGTGCCAGCGCCTCGGGACTTCCCCCCTTCTTC. It codes for CASASGLPPFF.

The CDR3 is CAIASITGGDYNEQFF. The CDR3, as DNA: TGTGCCATCGCTTCAATCACAGGAGGGGATTACAATGAGCAGTTCTTC. The V and J genes are TRBV10-3 and TRBJ2-1; tentatively, D is TRBD2 (6 bases). Germline V gene lookup returns CDR1 ENHRY and CDR2 SYGVKD. V was pared by 8 bases and J by 4 bases, with 21 bases between. This CDR3 is 16 amino acids long.

This clone has just one count. The chain has TRBV19 and TRBJ2-5; TRBD2 matches at 8 bases. The ends lost 3 bases at V and 10 bases at J; junction bases unmatched: 13. Germline lookup yields CDR1 LNHDA and CDR2 SQIVND (reference sequence). The CDR3 spans 15 residues. The CDR3 reads CASSIDGAGVTYQYF. In DNA form, the CDR3 reads TGTGCCAGTAGTATTGACGGAGCGGGGGTTACATACCAGTACTTC.

The V and J genes are TRBV5-1 and TRBJ2-2; no firm D call. There are 14 residues in the CDR3. Trimming took 1 base from V and 0 from J, leaving 4 bases between them. Per germline, CDR1 SGHRS and CDR2 YFSETQ. CDR3 nucleotide sequence: TGCGCCAGCAGCTTGACATCGAACACCGGGGAGCTGTTTTTT. It yields the protein CASSLTSNTGELFF.

The rearrangement links TRBV5-6 to TRBJ2-2; D is unclear. CDR1 and CDR2 (germline): SGHDT, YYEEEE. V was cut by 0 bases and J by 6 bases, with 12 bases left in between. The CDR3 is 15 amino acids. The CDR3 region is CASSLGGLGSGELFF. The DNA for the CDR3 is TGTGCCAGCAGCTTGGGGGGTCTTGGGTCCGGGGAGCTGTTTTTT. The whole variable domain, filled in from reference TRBV5-6 and TRBJ2-2, reads DAGVTQSPTHLIKTRGQQVTLRCSPKSGHDTVSWYQQALGQGPQFIFQYYEEEERQRGNFPDRFSGHQFPNYSSELNVNALLLGDSALYLCASSLGGLGSGELFFGEGSRLTVL.

The genes are TRBV12-3 or TRBV12-4 and TRBJ1-2, with D tentatively TRBD1 (5 bases). The germline V and J ends were trimmed by 5 bases and 6 bases, with 13 bases remaining between them. This CDR3 is built from 13 residues. The CDR3 nucleotides read TGTGCCAGCAGTCTGAGGGACCGAGATGGCTACACCTTC. Translated, it gives CASSLRDRDGYTF.

V usage is TRBV19 and J usage is TRBJ2-2, with a weak D call TRBD1 (6 bases). Trimming pared 0 bases from V and 5 bases from J, leaving 13 bases between. The germline CDR1 and CDR2 sequences are LNHDA and SQIVND (reference sequence). The CDR3 consists of 16 residues. CDR3 in DNA: TGTGCCAGTAGTATAGATGACAGGCGGACAACCGGGGAGCTGTTTTTT. It specifies CASSIDDRRTTGELFF.